Listed here are 5 T cell receptor beta chains from one sample, sequenced in a study of cytomegalovirus exposure and HLA in healthy donors. Use of 60 Vbeta and 13 Jbeta primers characterized the PCR. Using immunoSEQ multiplex PCR, the repertoire was profiled, and TCRdb retains in-frame clones only, with some absent. Its table lists over 75,000 clones. Sequencing input: PBMCs. The receptor set was obtained from a girl between 10 and 17 years old in good health and CMV-seropositive.

The gene calls are TRBV6-6 and TRBJ2-5, with TRBD2 matching over 7 bases. The CDR3 is made up of 14 amino acids. V was pared by 8 bases and J by 0 bases, with 6 bases of the junction left unmatched. Germline CDR1 is MNHNY and CDR2 is SVGAGI (reference sequence). CDR3 DNA: TGTGCCAGCGAGGCTAGCGGAAACCAAGAGACCCAGTACTTC. It codes for CASEASGNQETQYF.

The rearrangement uses TRBV6-5 and TRBJ1-1; 8 bases agree with TRBD1. CDR1 is MNHEY, CDR2 SVGAGI, per germline. V lost 1 base, J lost 0 bases, and 4 bases stayed unmatched. The CDR3 extends over 16 amino acids. CDR3 sequence (DNA): TGTGCCAGCAGTTACTTAGGGACAGGAATGAACACTGAAGCTTTCTTT. Encoded protein: CASSYLGTGMNTEAFF.

V is TRBV6-5 and J is TRBJ1-1; D unclear. Looked up from germline, CDR1 is MNHEY and CDR2 is SVGAGI. V lost 6 bases, J lost 2 bases, and 16 bases lay in between. The CDR3 runs to 15 residues. DNA of the CDR3: TGTGCCAGCAGGAGAGACGGGTGGATAAACACTGAAGCTTTCTTT. Residues: CASRRDGWINTEAFF.

V usage is TRBV6-5 and J usage is TRBJ2-2; D not resolved. The V end was cut by 5 bases, the J end by 6 bases, with 16 bases between. Germline-derived CDR1 and CDR2 are MNHEY and SVGAGI. This CDR3 contains 15 residues. The chain's CDR3 is CASSVGPGSPGELFF. The CDR3 DNA follows: TGTGCCAGCAGTGTCGGCCCGGGTTCGCCCGGGGAGCTGTTTTTT.

The J gene is TRBJ2-5, the V gene TRBV25-1, with D possibly being TRBD1 (6 bases). V was cut by 1 base and J by 0 bases, with 12 bases left in between. The CDR3 has 16 residues. Germline CDR1 is MGHDK and CDR2 is SYGVNS. Written as DNA, the CDR3 is TGTGCCAGCAGTGAATTAATGGACAGAGACCAAGAGACCCAGTACTTC. This sequence encodes CASSELMDRDQETQYF.